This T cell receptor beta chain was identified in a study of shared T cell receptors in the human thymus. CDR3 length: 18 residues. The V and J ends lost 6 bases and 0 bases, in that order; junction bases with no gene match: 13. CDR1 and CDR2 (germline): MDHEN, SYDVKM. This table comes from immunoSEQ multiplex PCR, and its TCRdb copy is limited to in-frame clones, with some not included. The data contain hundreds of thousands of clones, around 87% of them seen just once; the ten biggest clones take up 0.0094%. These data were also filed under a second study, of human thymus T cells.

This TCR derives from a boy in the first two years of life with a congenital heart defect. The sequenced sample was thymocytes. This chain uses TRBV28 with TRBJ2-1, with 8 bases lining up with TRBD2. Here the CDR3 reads CASSPKGSGVISYNEQFF. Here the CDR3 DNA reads TGTGCCAGCAGCCCCAAGGGTAGCGGGGTGATCTCCTACAATGAGCAGTTCTTC.